This T cell receptor (beta chain) was found in a study of OX40 agonist ivuxolimab in advanced cancers. Across the whole study: Prior anti-PD-1, anti-PD-L1 or anti-CTLA-4 therapy was allowed; around 43% had some.

This CDR3 spans 15 amino acids. V lost 4 bases, J lost 8 bases, and 9 bases stayed unmatched. Germline V lookup: CDR1 SGHTA, CDR2 FQGNSA. Study-wide findings and caveats: In the expanded peripheral T cells, antigen specificity was never determined. Circulating CD4+ and CD8+ T cells showed clonal expansion by week 6 at 0.1 to 3.0 mg/kg.

Measured with immunoSEQ multiplex PCR; TCRdb has only the in-frame clones, and not every one. The repertoire holds some 80,000 clones, with 89% as singletons. This clone has a single count. Its antigen remains unidentified. This sequence originates from an adult with an advanced solid tumor such as melanoma, head and neck, liver or kidney cancer. The V call is TRBV7-2, the J call TRBJ2-3, with 10 nucleotides matching TRBD2. The source was CD4+ or CD8+ T cells sorted from blood, collected in a trial of the OX40 agonist ivuxolimab. This CDR3 is CASSSGLARGVTQYF. The CDR3 DNA sequence: TGTGCCAGCAGCTCGGGACTAGCGAGGGGGGTTACGCAGTATTTT.